The clone carrying this TCR beta chain was picked up a small number of times. Its antigen is currently unknown. Naive CD4+ cells had CD25+ Tregs removed. Constant-region reverse primers amplified full-length variable regions, followed by semi-nested Nested Universal Primer A PCR. TCRdb re-called the 5' RACE reads through MiXCR, storing one row per CDR3 protein. Seen here are nearly 55,000 distinct CDR3 sequences, 15% to 20% observed once, and the top ten hold 2% to 2.5%. Study-wide findings and caveats: In terms of TCR gene usage, tumor memory CD4+ T cells clustered together with blood and lymph node memory CD4+ cells, as well as with lymph node naive CD4+ cells. Tumor Treg TCRs overlapped most with tumor naive CD4+ cells.

This CDR3 has 14 amino acids. Germline V lookup: CDR1 LGHDT, CDR2 YNNKEL (reference sequence). V lost 4 bases and J 7 bases, leaving 14 bases between the germline ends. The sequencing sample was made of naive CD4+ T cells sorted from blood. Subset indicated: naive CD4+ T cells, CD4+CD45RA+CD25-. This chain joins TRBV3-1 and TRBJ2-4; weak D call: TRBD2 (6 bases). The receptor was derived from a female donor with breast cancer. The CDR3 nucleotides are TGTGCCAGCAGCCCTCGGGAGTCACGCAACATTCAGTACTTC. Translating gives CASSPRESRNIQYF. Variable domain in full (rest from reference TRBV3-1 and TRBJ2-4): DTAVSQTPKYLVTQMGNDKSIKCEQNLGHDTMYWYKQDSKKFLKIMFSYNNKELIINETVPNRFSPKSPDKAHLNLHINSLELGDSAVYFCASSPRESRNIQYFGAGTRLSVL.